This T cell receptor beta chain is from a study of T cells after yellow fever vaccination. This clonotype has just a few counts. The CDR3 is 17 amino acids. Germline V gene lookup returns CDR1 SEHNR and CDR2 FQNEAQ (reference sequence). With 4 bases clipped from V and 5 bases from J, the junction kept 11 bases outside the gene matches. By 5'RACE template switching, TCR cDNA was produced, with a universal primer site and UMIs added in the process. TCRdb re-called the 5' RACE reads through MiXCR, storing one row per CDR3 protein. The sample has 450,000 to 650,000 distinct CDR3 sequences, 13% seen once. The sample consisted of PBMCs, taken on the day of the yellow fever booster vaccination. The receptor comes from a man aged 25 to 40 who received the YFV17D yellow fever vaccine. The chain has TRBV7-9 and TRBJ2-2, with 9 nucleotides matching TRBD2. The CDR3 here is CASSSLPGLAGTGELFF. The CDR3 DNA reads TGTGCCAGCAGCTCCCTCCCGGGACTAGCAGGAACCGGGGAGCTGTTTTTT.